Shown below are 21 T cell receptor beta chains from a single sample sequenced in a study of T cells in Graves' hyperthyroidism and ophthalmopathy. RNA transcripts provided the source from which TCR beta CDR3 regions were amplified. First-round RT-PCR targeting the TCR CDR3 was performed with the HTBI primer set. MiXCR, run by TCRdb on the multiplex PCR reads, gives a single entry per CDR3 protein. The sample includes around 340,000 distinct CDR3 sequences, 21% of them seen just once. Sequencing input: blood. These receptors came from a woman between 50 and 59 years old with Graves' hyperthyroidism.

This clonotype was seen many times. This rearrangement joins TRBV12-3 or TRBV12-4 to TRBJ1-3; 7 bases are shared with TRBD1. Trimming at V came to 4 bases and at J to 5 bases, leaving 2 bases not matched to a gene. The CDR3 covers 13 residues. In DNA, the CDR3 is TGTGCCAGCAGTTCGGACAGGAGAAACACCATATATTTT. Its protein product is CASSSDRRNTIYF.

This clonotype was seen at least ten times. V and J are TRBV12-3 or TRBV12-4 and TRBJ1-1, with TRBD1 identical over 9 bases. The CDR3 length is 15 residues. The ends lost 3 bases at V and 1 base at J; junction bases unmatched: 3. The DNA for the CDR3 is TGTGCCAGCAGTTTTGGGGACAGGGCGAACACTGAAGCTTTCTTT. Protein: CASSFGDRANTEAFF.

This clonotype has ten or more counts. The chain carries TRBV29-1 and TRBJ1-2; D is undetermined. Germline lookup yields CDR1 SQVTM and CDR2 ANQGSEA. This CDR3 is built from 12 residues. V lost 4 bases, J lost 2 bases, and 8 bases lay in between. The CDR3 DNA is TGCAGCGTTGGGCTAAACAACTATGGCTACACCTTC. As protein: CSVGLNNYGYTF.

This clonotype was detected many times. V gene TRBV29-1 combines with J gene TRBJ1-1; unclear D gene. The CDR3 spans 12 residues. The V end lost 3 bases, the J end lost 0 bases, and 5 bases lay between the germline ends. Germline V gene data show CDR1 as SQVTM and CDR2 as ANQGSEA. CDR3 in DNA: TGCAGCGTTGACGAAATGAACACTGAAGCTTTCTTT. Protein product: CSVDEMNTEAFF. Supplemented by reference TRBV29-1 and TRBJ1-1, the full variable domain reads SAVISQKPSRDICQRGTSLTIQCQVDSQVTMMFWYRQQPGQSLTLIATANQGSEATYESGFVIDKFPISRPNLTFSTLTVSNMSPEDSSIYLCSVDEMNTEAFFGQGTRLTVV.

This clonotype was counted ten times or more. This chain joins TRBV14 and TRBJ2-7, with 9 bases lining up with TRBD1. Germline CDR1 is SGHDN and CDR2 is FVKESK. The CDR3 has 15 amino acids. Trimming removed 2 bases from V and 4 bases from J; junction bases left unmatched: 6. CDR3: CASSQYRQGVYEQYF. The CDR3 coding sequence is TGTGCCAGCAGCCAATATAGACAGGGGGTATACGAGCAGTACTTC.

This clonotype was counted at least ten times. CDR3 DNA sequence: TGTGCCAGCAGTTACGGGGGGAGGCAGACTGAAGCTTTCTTT. This gives the protein CASSYGGRQTEAFF. The V and J genes are TRBV6-1 and TRBJ1-1, with a possible D match to TRBD1 (5 bases). The CDR3 has 14 amino acids. Germline-derived CDR1 and CDR2 are MNHNS and SASEGT. V lost 5 bases, J lost 5 bases, and 15 bases lay in between.

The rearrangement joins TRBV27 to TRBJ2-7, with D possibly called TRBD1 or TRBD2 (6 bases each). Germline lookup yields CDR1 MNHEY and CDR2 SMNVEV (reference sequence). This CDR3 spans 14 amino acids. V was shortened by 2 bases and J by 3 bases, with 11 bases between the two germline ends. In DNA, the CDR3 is TGTGCCAGCAGTTTACGGGGGCCGAACTACGAGCAGTACTTC. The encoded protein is CASSLRGPNYEQYF.

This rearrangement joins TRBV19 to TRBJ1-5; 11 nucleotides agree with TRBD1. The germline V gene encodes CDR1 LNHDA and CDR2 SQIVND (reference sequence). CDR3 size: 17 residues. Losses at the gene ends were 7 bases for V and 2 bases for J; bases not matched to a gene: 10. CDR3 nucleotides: TGTGCCAGTACTCATGCGGGGACAGGGGGAGGCAATCAGCCCCAGCATTTT. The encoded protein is CASTHAGTGGGNQPQHF.

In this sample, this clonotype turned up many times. CDR3 sequence (DNA): TGTGCCAGCAGATCGTCGCAGCAGGGATTCCAGGGCTACACCTTC. This gives the protein CASRSSQQGFQGYTF. The chain carries TRBV6-1 and TRBJ1-2, with TRBD1 as a possible D gene (5 bases). The germline CDR1 and CDR2 sequences are MNHNS and SASEGT. The germline V and J ends were trimmed by 6 bases and 8 bases, with 22 bases remaining between them. The length of the CDR3 is 15 residues.

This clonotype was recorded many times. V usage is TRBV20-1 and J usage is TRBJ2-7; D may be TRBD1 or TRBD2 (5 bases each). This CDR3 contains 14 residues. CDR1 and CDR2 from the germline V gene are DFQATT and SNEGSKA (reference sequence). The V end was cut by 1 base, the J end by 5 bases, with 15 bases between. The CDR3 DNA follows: TGCAGTGCTAGAGGGCCGGGACCGAAGGACGAGCAGTACTTC. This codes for CSARGPGPKDEQYF.

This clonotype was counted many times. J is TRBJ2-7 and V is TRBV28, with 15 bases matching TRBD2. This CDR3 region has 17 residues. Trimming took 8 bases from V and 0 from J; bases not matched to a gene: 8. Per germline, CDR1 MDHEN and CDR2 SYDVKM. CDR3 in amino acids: CASSPPGLAGGSYEQYF. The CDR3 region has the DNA TGTGCCAGCTCCCCCCCGGGACTAGCGGGAGGCTCCTACGAGCAGTACTTC.

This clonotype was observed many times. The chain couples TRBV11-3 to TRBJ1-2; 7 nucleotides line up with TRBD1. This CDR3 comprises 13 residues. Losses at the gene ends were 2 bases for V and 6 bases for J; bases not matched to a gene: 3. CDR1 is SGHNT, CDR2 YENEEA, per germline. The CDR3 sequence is CASSLITGDGYTF. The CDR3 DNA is TGTGCCAGCAGCTTAATTACAGGGGATGGCTACACCTTC.

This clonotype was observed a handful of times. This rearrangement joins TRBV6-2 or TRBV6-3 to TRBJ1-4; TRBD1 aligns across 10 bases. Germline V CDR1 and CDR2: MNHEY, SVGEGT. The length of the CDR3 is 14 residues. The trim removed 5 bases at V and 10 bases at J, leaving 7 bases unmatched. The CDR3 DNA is TGTGCCAGCAGTCACCGACAGGGGGCAGGAAAACTGTTTTTT. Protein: CASSHRQGAGKLFF.

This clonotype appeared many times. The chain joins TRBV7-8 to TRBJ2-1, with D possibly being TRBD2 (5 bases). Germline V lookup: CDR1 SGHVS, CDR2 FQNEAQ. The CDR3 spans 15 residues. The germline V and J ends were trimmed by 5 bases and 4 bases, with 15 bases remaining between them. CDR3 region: CASSPSGSNYNEQFF. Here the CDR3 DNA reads TGTGCCAGCAGCCCCAGCGGAAGCAATTACAATGAGCAGTTCTTC.

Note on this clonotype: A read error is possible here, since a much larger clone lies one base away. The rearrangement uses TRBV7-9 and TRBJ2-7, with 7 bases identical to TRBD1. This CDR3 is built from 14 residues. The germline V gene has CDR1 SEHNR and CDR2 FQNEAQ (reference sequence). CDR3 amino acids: CTSSPTGASYEQYF. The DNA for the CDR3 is TGTACCAGCAGCCCTACAGGGGCTTCCTACGAGCAGTACTTC.

Written as DNA, the CDR3 is TGTGCCAGCAGCTCCCACAGGGGGCGCAAGCAAGAAGCTTTCTTT. Protein sequence: CASSSHRGRKQEAFF. The V gene is TRBV13, the J gene TRBJ1-1; 9 nucleotides match TRBD1. The CDR3 length is 15 residues. The germline CDR1 and CDR2 sequences are PRHDT and FYEKMQ (reference sequence). V lost 4 bases and J lost 8; bases outside the gene matches: 11.

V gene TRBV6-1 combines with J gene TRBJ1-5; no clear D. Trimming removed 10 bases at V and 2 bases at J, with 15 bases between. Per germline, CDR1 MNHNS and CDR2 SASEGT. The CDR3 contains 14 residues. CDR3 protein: CATASVVGNQPQHF. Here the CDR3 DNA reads TGTGCCACTGCTTCCGTCGTTGGCAATCAGCCCCAGCATTTT.

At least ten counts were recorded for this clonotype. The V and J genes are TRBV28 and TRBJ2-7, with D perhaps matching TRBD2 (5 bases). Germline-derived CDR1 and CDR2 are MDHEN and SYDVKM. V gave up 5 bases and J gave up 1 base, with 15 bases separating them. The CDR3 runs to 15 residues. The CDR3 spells CASSPGNRVSYEQYF. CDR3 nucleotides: TGTGCCAGCAGTCCCGGGAACAGAGTGTCCTACGAGCAGTACTTC.

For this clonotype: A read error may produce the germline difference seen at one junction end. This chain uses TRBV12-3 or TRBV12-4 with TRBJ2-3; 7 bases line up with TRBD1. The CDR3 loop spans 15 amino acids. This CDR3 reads CASSFQNRGTDMQYF. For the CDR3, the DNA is TGTGCCAGCAGTTTTCAGAACAGGGGCACAGATATGCAGTATTTT.

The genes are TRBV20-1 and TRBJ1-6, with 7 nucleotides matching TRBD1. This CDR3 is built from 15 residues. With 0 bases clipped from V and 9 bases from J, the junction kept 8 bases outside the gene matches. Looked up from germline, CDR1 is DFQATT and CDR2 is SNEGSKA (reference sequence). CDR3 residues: CSARDQEQGISPLHF. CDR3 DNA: TGCAGTGCTAGAGATCAAGAACAGGGGATTTCACCCCTCCACTTT.

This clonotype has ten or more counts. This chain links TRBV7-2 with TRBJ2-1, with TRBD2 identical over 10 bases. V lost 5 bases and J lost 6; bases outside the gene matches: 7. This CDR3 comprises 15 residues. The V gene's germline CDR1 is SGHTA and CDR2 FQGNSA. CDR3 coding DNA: TGTGCCAGCAGCCCCCACAGCGGGGGGGCCAATGAGCAGTTCTTC. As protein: CASSPHSGGANEQFF.